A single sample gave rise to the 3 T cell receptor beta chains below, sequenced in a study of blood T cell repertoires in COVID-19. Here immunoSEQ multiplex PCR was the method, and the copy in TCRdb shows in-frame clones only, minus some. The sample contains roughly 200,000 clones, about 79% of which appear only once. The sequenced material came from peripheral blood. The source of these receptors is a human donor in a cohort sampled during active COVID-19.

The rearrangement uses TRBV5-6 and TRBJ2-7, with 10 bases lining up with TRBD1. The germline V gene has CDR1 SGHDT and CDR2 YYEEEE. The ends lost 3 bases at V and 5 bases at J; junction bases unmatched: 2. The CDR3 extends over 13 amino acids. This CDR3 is CASSSGTGDEQYF. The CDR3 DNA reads TGTGCCAGCAGCTCCGGGACAGGGGACGAGCAGTACTTC. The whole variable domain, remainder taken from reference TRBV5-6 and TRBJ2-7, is DAGVTQSPTHLIKTRGQQVTLRCSPKSGHDTVSWYQQALGQGPQFIFQYYEEEERQRGNFPDRFSGHQFPNYSSELNVNALLLGDSALYLCASSSGTGDEQYFGPGTRLTVT.

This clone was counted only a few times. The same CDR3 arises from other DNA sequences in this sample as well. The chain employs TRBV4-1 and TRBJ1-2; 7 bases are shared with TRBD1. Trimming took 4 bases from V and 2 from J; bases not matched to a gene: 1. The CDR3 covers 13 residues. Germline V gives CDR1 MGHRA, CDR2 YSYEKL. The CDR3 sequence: CASSLGQNYGYTF. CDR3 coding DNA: TGCGCCAGCAGCCTGGGACAGAACTATGGCTACACCTTC.

CDR3 in amino acids: CASSGLAGSNEQFF. DNA for the CDR3: TGCGCCAGCAGTGGGCTAGCGGGGTCCAATGAGCAGTTCTTC. The chain uses TRBV10-1 and TRBJ2-1; TRBD2 aligns across 9 bases. Germline V CDR1 and CDR2: WNHNN, SYGVQD (reference sequence). This CDR3 has 14 amino acids. The V gene end was trimmed by 4 bases and the J gene end by 6 bases; junction bases not matched to a gene: 4.